Listed below are T cell receptor beta chains from one sample, sequenced in a study of blood T cell repertoires in COVID-19. The protocol was immunoSEQ multiplex PCR, while the TCRdb copy is restricted to in-frame clones and leaves out a portion. The sample has about 250,000 clones; 80% to 90% are singletons. What was sequenced was peripheral blood. All receptors come from an older man with acute or convalescent COVID-19. Each CDR3 is given with its conserved first and last residue. D genes are given only for firm matches. Where a row states a size, it is once, few, many or the class of an expanded clone; other rows omit it.

>TRBJ2-3|TRBV3-1/TRBV3-2|-|-
CASSHRTGTDTQYF
TGTGCCAGCAGCCACCGGACAGGCACAGATACGCAGTATTTT
>TRBJ2-7|TRBV9|-|-
CASSSNRAPYEQYF
TGTGCCAGCAGCTCCAACAGGGCTCCCTACGAGCAGTACTTC
>TRBJ2-5|TRBV5-5|-|TRBD1
CASSRTGTGVGETQYF
TGTGCCAGCAGCAGAACCGGGACAGGGGTAGGAGAGACCCAGTACTTC
>TRBJ2-7|TRBV7-2|-|TRBD1
CASCVGTGYYEQYF
TGTGCCAGTTGCGTTGGGACAGGGTACTACGAGCAGTACTTC
>TRBJ2-7|TRBV28|-|TRBD1
CASSIGTGRSYEQYF
TGTGCCAGCAGCATAGGGACAGGGCGTTCCTACGAGCAGTACTTC
>TRBJ2-4|TRBV10-3|-|-
CAISEAEGTSAKNIQYF
TGTGCCATCAGTGAGGCGGAGGGGACTTCAGCCAAAAACATTCAGTACTTC
>TRBJ1-5|TRBV9|-|TRBD1
CASSAAGTENQPQHF
TGTGCCAGCAGCGCCGCCGGGACAGAGAATCAGCCCCAGCATTTT
>TRBJ1-1|TRBV6-2/TRBV6-3|once|TRBD1
CASSSDRGRGGTEAFF
TGTGCCAGCAGTAGTGACAGGGGGCGCGGGGGGACTGAAGCTTTCTTT
>TRBJ2-7|TRBV3-1/TRBV3-2|-|TRBD1
CASSHQGQGAGEQYF
TGTGCCAGCAGCCACCAGGGACAGGGAGCGGGCGAGCAGTACTTC
>TRBJ1-6|TRBV28|-|-
CASSSTGRRPLHF
TGTGCCAGCAGTTCAACCGGGAGGCGGCCCCTCCACTTT
>TRBJ1-1|TRBV19|-|-
CATTGLNTEAFF
TGTGCCACCACAGGGTTGAACACTGAAGCTTTCTTT
>TRBJ1-2|TRBV2|once|-
CASSEALGGFYGYTF
TGTGCCAGCAGTGAAGCTCTTGGAGGCTTCTATGGCTACACCTTC
>TRBJ1-5|TRBV28|-|TRBD1
CASSTQGKGNQPQHF
TGTGCCAGCAGTACACAGGGGAAGGGCAATCAGCCCCAGCATTTT
>TRBJ2-5|TRBV28|-|TRBD1
CASGRQGNRETQYF
TGTGCCAGCGGTAGACAGGGGAATCGAGAGACCCAGTACTTC
>TRBJ2-5|TRBV11-2|-|TRBD2
CASSLSTRTSGGPRETQYF
TGTGCCAGCAGCTTATCCACACGAACTAGCGGGGGGCCCAGGGAGACCCAGTACTTC
>TRBJ1-1|TRBV4-3|-|-
CASSQTGSRNTEAFF
TGCGCCAGCAGCCAAACAGGGAGCAGAAACACTGAAGCTTTCTTT
>TRBJ1-5|TRBV6-2/TRBV6-3|-|TRBD1
CASSPDRDQPQHF
TGTGCCAGCAGCCCCGACAGGGATCAGCCCCAGCATTTT
>TRBJ1-6|TRBV5-6|-|TRBD1
CASSLRQGYSPLHF
TGTGCCAGCAGCCTCCGACAGGGATATTCACCCCTCCACTTT
>TRBJ1-5|TRBV27|once|-
CASSLFGGGSQPQHF
TGTGCCAGCAGTTTATTTGGGGGGGGGTCTCAGCCCCAGCATTTT
>TRBJ2-7|TRBV23-1|-|TRBD2
CASSPPGLGDYEQYF
TGCGCCAGCAGTCCACCGGGACTAGGTGATTACGAGCAGTACTTC
>TRBJ2-3|TRBV3-1/TRBV3-2|-|TRBD1
CASSLRTTGERTDTQYF
TGTGCCAGCAGCCTTAGAACGACAGGGGAACGCACAGATACGCAGTATTTT
>TRBJ1-2|TRBV6-5|-|-
CASGLGGAGGYTF
TGTGCCAGCGGCCTCGGGGGGGCGGGAGGCTACACCTTC
>TRBJ1-1|TRBV4-1|-|-
CASSHDGHLNTEAFF
TGCGCCAGCAGCCATGACGGACACCTGAACACTGAAGCTTTCTTT
>TRBJ2-7|TRBV6-5|-|TRBD1
CASRPGQGSYEQYF
TGTGCCAGCAGGCCGGGACAGGGGAGTTACGAGCAGTACTTC
>TRBJ1-2|TRBV2|-|-
CASSDGRTDGYTF
TGTGCCAGCAGTGACGGGCGGACTGATGGCTACACCTTC
>TRBJ2-2|TRBV19|-|-
CASRGFNTGELFF
TGTGCCAGTAGGGGCTTTAACACCGGGGAGCTGTTTTTT
>TRBJ1-3|TRBV5-1|-|TRBD1
CASSRTGDGNTIYF
TGCGCCAGCAGTCGAACAGGGGACGGAAACACCATATATTTT
>TRBJ2-7|TRBV9|-|-
CASSPQTNSYEQYF
TGTGCCAGCAGCCCCCAGACAAATTCCTACGAGCAGTACTTC
>TRBJ2-7|TRBV18|-|-
CASSSGPSLTYEQYF
TGTGCCAGCTCCTCAGGCCCCTCTTTGACCTACGAGCAGTACTTC
>TRBJ1-1|TRBV18|-|TRBD1
CASQQGAFTEAFF
TGTGCCAGCCAACAGGGGGCCTTCACTGAAGCTTTCTTT
>TRBJ1-4|TRBV5-1|-|TRBD1
CASSLRGQGNEKLFF
TGCGCCAGCAGCTTGCGGGGACAGGGTAATGAAAAACTGTTTTTT
>TRBJ1-3|TRBV7-9|-|-
CASSLAAAVAVSGNTIYF
TGTGCCAGCAGCTTAGCGGCGGCGGTGGCAGTCTCTGGAAACACCATATATTTT
>TRBJ2-2|TRBV25-1|-|TRBD1
CASSEMSSGGFGELFF
TGTGCCAGCAGTGAAATGTCGTCAGGGGGCTTCGGGGAGCTGTTTTTT
>TRBJ2-7|TRBV2|-|TRBD2
CASGRGDEQYF
TGTGCCAGCGGGAGGGGTGACGAGCAGTACTTC
>TRBJ2-1|TRBV10-2|-|-
CASGGAGYEQFF
TGCGCCAGCGGGGGGGCCGGTTATGAGCAGTTCTTC
>TRBJ2-5|TRBV6-5|-|TRBD2
CASSYWTSSQETQYF
TGTGCCAGCAGTTACTGGACTAGCAGTCAAGAGACCCAGTACTTC
>TRBJ1-6|TRBV19|-|TRBD1
CATRTGEDNSPLHF
TGTGCCACTCGGACAGGGGAGGATAATTCACCCCTCCACTTT
>TRBJ2-3|TRBV12-3/TRBV12-4|once|-
CASAFGDTQYF
TGTGCCAGCGCGTTCGGAGATACGCAGTATTTT
>TRBJ1-1|TRBV7-2|-|TRBD1
CASSPGTGEAKAFF
TGTGCCAGCAGCCCCGGGACAGGGGAGGCGAAAGCTTTCTTT
>TRBJ1-6|TRBV9|few|-
CASSVRGDANSPLHF
TGTGCCAGCAGCGTTCGGGGGGATGCTAATTCACCCCTCCACTTT
>TRBJ2-1|TRBV7-9|-|TRBD2
CASSLRLADNNEQFF
TGTGCCAGCAGCTTACGACTAGCTGATAACAATGAGCAGTTCTTC
>TRBJ2-1|TRBV7-3|many|TRBD2
CASSSNGRALSNEQFF
TGTGCCAGCAGCTCCAACGGGAGGGCCCTCTCGAATGAGCAGTTCTTC
>TRBJ1-5|TRBV5-8|-|TRBD1
CASSLTGDQPQHF
TGTGCCAGCAGCTTAACAGGGGATCAGCCCCAGCATTTT
>TRBJ2-2|TRBV10-3|-|-
CAISGVGGTGELFF
TGTGCCATCTCCGGGGTAGGGGGCACCGGGGAGCTGTTTTTT
>TRBJ1-1|TRBV19|-|-
CASSITGRPEAFF
TGTGCCAGTAGTATCACAGGTCGGCCTGAAGCTTTCTTT
>TRBJ2-1|TRBV11-2|-|TRBD2
CASSYYPPRDYRENEQFF
TGTGCCAGCAGCTATTACCCCCCCAGGGACTATCGGGAAAATGAGCAGTTCTTC
>TRBJ1-4|TRBV7-9|-|TRBD1
CASKKTGFGKLFF
TGTGCCAGCAAAAAGACAGGGTTTGGAAAACTGTTTTTT
>TRBJ1-5|TRBV5-8|-|-
CASSRGVQGSNQPQHF
TGTGCCAGCAGCCGTGGGGTCCAGGGATCCAATCAGCCCCAGCATTTT
>TRBJ1-1|TRBV7-3|-|TRBD1
CASSLTQGDHTEAFF
TGTGCCAGCAGCTTAACGCAGGGGGATCACACTGAAGCTTTCTTT
>TRBJ2-2|TRBV5-4|-|-
CASSPWRGGTGELFF
TGTGCCAGCAGCCCCTGGAGGGGCGGGACGGGGGAGCTGTTTTTT
>TRBJ2-5|TRBV5-6|-|-
CASSLGTGAVEETQYF
TGTGCCAGCAGCTTGGGTACGGGAGCGGTGGAAGAGACCCAGTACTTC
>TRBJ1-2|TRBV7-2|-|TRBD1
CASSLRTGVEYGYTF
TGTGCCAGCAGCTTGAGGACAGGGGTGGAGTATGGCTACACCTTC
>TRBJ1-5|TRBV10-2|-|-
CASSAADSSNQPQHF
TGCGCCAGCTCCGCCGCCGACAGCAGCAATCAGCCCCAGCATTTT